Presented here are 20 T cell receptor beta chains from one specimen sequenced in a study of cytomegalovirus exposure and HLA in healthy donors. 60 Vbeta and 13 Jbeta primers were used in PCR. Sequencing used immunoSEQ multiplex PCR; TCRdb keeps in-frame clones, though not all of them. This specimen shows 150,000 to 200,000 clones; the ten leading clones hold approximately 0.8%. The sequenced sample consisted of PBMCs. Every receptor here comes from a woman aged 18-29 years in good health and CMV-seropositive.

On this clone: One end of the junction fails to match germline, which may point to a read error. This rearrangement joins TRBV7-7 to TRBJ2-5, with 11 bases aligning to TRBD2. CDR3 length: 15 residues. Germline assignment: CDR1 SSHAT and CDR2 FNYEAQ (reference sequence). The CDR3 sequence is CASTALAGGQETQYF. CDR3 nucleotides: TGTGCTAGCACCGCTCTAGCGGGGGGTCAAGAGACCCAGTACTTC.

This sequence joins TRBV5-4 and TRBJ2-7; 8 bases fit TRBD1. V was clipped by 5 bases and J by 5 bases; unmatched bases: 9. The CDR3 is 14 residues long. CDR1 SGHNT and CDR2 YYREEE come from the germline V gene (reference sequence). The CDR3 sequence is CASSLGTGGDEQYF. The CDR3 DNA reads as TGTGCCAGCAGTCTAGGGACAGGCGGGGACGAGCAGTACTTC. Combining the CDR3 with reference TRBV5-4 and TRBJ2-7 gives the whole variable domain ETGVTQSPTHLIKTRGQQVTLRCSSQSGHNTVSWYQQALGQGPQFIFQYYREEENGRGNFPPRFSGLQFPNYSSELNVNALELDDSALYLCASSLGTGGDEQYFGPGTRLTVT.

The chain combines TRBV5-1 with TRBJ2-3, with D perhaps matching TRBD1 (5 bases). There are 16 residues in the CDR3. Trimming left V 0 bases short and J 4 bases short, with 15 bases between. Germline V gene sequence: CDR1 SGHRS, CDR2 YFSETQ. The CDR3 sequence: CASSLDGNEGADTQYF. The CDR3, as DNA: TGCGCCAGCAGCTTGGACGGAAACGAAGGGGCAGATACGCAGTATTTT.

The chain couples TRBV6-6 to TRBJ2-7; 8 bases are shared with TRBD1. The CDR3 is made up of 15 amino acids. With V trimmed by 2 bases and J by 5 bases, 8 bases remained unmatched. The germline V gene encodes CDR1 MNHNY and CDR2 SVGAGI (reference sequence). CDR3 DNA sequence: TGTGCCAGCAGTTACCAGGGGGACAGGCCGGACGAGCAGTACTTC. Encoded protein: CASSYQGDRPDEQYF.

The J gene is TRBJ1-3, the V gene TRBV5-6; D is unclear. Trimming took off 1 base at V and 1 base at J, with 6 bases between the two ends. CDR3 length equals 14 residues. Germline CDR1 is SGHDT and CDR2 is YYEEEE. CDR3 protein: CASSLPQSGNTIYF. The DNA of the CDR3 is TGTGCCAGCAGCTTGCCACAGTCTGGAAACACCATATATTTT. Filled out from reference TRBV5-6 and TRBJ1-3, the complete variable domain reads DAGVTQSPTHLIKTRGQQVTLRCSPKSGHDTVSWYQQALGQGPQFIFQYYEEEERQRGNFPDRFSGHQFPNYSSELNVNALLLGDSALYLCASSLPQSGNTIYFGEGSWLTVV.

The V gene is TRBV19, the J gene TRBJ1-1; D may be TRBD1 (6 bases). The CDR3 has 15 residues. Germline CDR1 LNHDA, CDR2 SQIVND (reference sequence). V gave up 3 bases and J gave up 0 bases, with 11 bases separating them. In DNA, the CDR3 is TGTGCCAGTAGTATGTCAGGGGCCCTGAACACTGAAGCTTTCTTT. Its protein is CASSMSGALNTEAFF.

The rearrangement uses TRBV5-1 and TRBJ2-7; 8 nucleotides align to TRBD2. The CDR3 extends over 15 amino acids. Per the germline V gene, CDR1 is SGHRS and CDR2 is YFSETQ. The V segment lost 0 bases and the J segment 6 bases; nucleotides outside the gene matches: 8. Here the CDR3 DNA reads TGCGCCAGCAGCTTGGCCGGGGCAACTAGCGGCGAGCAGTACTTC. Amino acid sequence: CASSLAGATSGEQYF.

The chain is built from TRBV4-3 and TRBJ2-6, with D hard to call. The germline V gene has CDR1 LGHNA and CDR2 YSLEER. The V gene lost 0 bases and the J gene lost 9 bases, with 12 bases spanning the gap. The CDR3 is 15 residues long. CDR3 bases: TGCGCCAGCAGCCAAGATCAGACTGGATTCAACGTCCTGACTTTC. It yields the protein CASSQDQTGFNVLTF.

The CDR3 sequence: CASSQDPPSGKYNEQFF. The DNA of the CDR3 is TGTGCCAGCAGCCAGGACCCCCCTAGCGGTAAATACAATGAGCAGTTCTTC. V usage is TRBV4-2 and J usage is TRBJ2-1, with 7 nucleotides matching TRBD2. Germline V gene lookup returns CDR1 LGHNA and CDR2 YNFKEQ. With V trimmed by 3 bases and J by 4 bases, 12 bases remained unmatched. CDR3 length: 17 amino acids.

The chain couples TRBV27 to TRBJ1-6; 8 nucleotides agree with TRBD1. Germline V lookup: CDR1 MNHEY, CDR2 SMNVEV (reference sequence). This CDR3 region has 13 residues. The V segment lost 7 bases and the J segment 10 bases; nucleotides outside the gene matches: 6. The CDR3 spells CASTRTGKSPLHF. As DNA, the CDR3 is TGTGCCAGCACTCGGACAGGGAAGTCACCCCTCCACTTT.

Written as DNA, the CDR3 is TGTGCCAGCAGGAGAGACACCCACAATGAGCAGTTCTTC. As protein: CASRRDTHNEQFF. The chain links TRBV2 to TRBJ2-1; D unresolved. V lost 6 bases to trimming and J lost 5 bases, with 11 bases between them. In germline, CDR1 is SNHLY, CDR2 FYNNEI. The CDR3 runs 13 residues.

J is TRBJ1-5 and V is TRBV5-1, with 10 bases identical to TRBD1. The CDR3 loop spans 18 amino acids. CDR1 SGHRS and CDR2 YFSETQ come from the germline V gene. The V and J ends lost 4 bases and 3 bases, in that order; junction bases with no gene match: 13. The DNA for the CDR3 is TGCGCCAGCAGCCCCTTTGGGACAGGGGTTACCAACAATCAGCCCCAGCATTTT. It codes for CASSPFGTGVTNNQPQHF. The full variable domain, completed using reference TRBV5-1 and TRBJ1-5, is KAGVTQTPRYLIKTRGQQVTLSCSPISGHRSVSWYQQTPGQGLQFLFEYFSETQRNKGNFPGRFSGRQFSNSRSEMNVSTLELGDSALYLCASSPFGTGVTNNQPQHFGDGTRLSIL.

The chain recombines TRBV5-1 with TRBJ2-1, with a possible D match to TRBD1 (6 bases). This CDR3 has 13 residues. Deletions cut 0 bases from V and 12 bases from J, with 13 bases between. Germline V lookup: CDR1 SGHRS, CDR2 YFSETQ. The CDR3 region is CASSLARGLGQFF. The CDR3 DNA reads as TGCGCCAGCAGCTTGGCCAGGGGTTTAGGGCAGTTCTTC.

The genes are TRBV2 and TRBJ2-6, with 9 positions matching TRBD1. With V trimmed by 6 bases and J by 0 bases, 9 bases remained unmatched. CDR1 and CDR2 from the germline V gene are SNHLY and FYNNEI. This CDR3 has 18 amino acids. This CDR3 reads CASRPPGQGISGANVLTF. The CDR3 DNA follows: TGTGCCAGCAGACCCCCGGGACAGGGAATCTCTGGGGCCAACGTCCTGACTTTC.

The chain employs TRBV19 and TRBJ1-2, with TRBD1 matching over 8 bases. The ends lost 3 bases at V and 0 bases at J; junction bases unmatched: 3. There are 15 residues in the CDR3. The germline V gene encodes CDR1 LNHDA and CDR2 SQIVND (reference sequence). The CDR3 protein is CASSIQGATNYGYTF. The CDR3, as DNA: TGTGCCAGTAGTATCCAGGGGGCCACTAACTATGGCTACACCTTC.

This chain connects TRBV19 to TRBJ1-2, with a weak D call TRBD1 (6 bases). V was trimmed by 7 bases and J by 8 bases, leaving 17 bases between them. There are 13 residues in the CDR3. CDR1 and CDR2 (germline): LNHDA, SQIVND (reference sequence). CDR3 DNA: TGTGCCAGTAACAGGGCACGAGTAGAAGGCTACACCTTC. Residues: CASNRARVEGYTF.

This chain uses TRBV6-5 with TRBJ1-2, with D possibly being TRBD1 (5 bases). This CDR3 is built from 13 residues. Trimming stripped 6 bases from V and 4 bases from J, with 12 bases between. The germline CDR1 and CDR2 sequences are MNHEY and SVGAGI. This CDR3 reads CASSLTAFYGYTF. The DNA of the CDR3 is TGTGCCAGCAGCTTGACAGCATTCTATGGCTACACCTTC.

This sequence joins TRBV29-1 and TRBJ2-3; D might be TRBD2 (6 bases). The CDR3 has 13 amino acids. The germline CDR1 and CDR2 sequences are SQVTM and ANQGSEA. V was trimmed by 4 bases and J by 11 bases, leaving 19 bases between them. CDR3 DNA sequence: TGCAGCGTTGGGTTGGGGGGAGAGATTGGGCAGTATTTT. It encodes CSVGLGGEIGQYF.

The gene calls are TRBV5-1 and TRBJ2-5; TRBD2 aligns across 9 bases. V shed 5 bases, J shed 1 base, and the junction held 6 bases outside the gene matches. The CDR3 extends over 15 amino acids. Germline loops: CDR1 SGHRS, CDR2 YFSETQ. This CDR3 reads CASRASGAPQETQYF. In DNA, the CDR3 is TGCGCCAGCAGGGCTAGCGGGGCCCCCCAAGAGACCCAGTACTTC.

V and J are TRBV5-1 and TRBJ2-6; TRBD1 matches at 8 bases. The germline V gene has CDR1 SGHRS and CDR2 YFSETQ. The V gene end was trimmed by 4 bases and the J gene end by 0 bases; junction bases not matched to a gene: 3. The CDR3 sequence is 16 residues long. This CDR3 reads CASSETGVSGANVLTF. The CDR3 DNA reads as TGCGCCAGCAGCGAGACAGGGGTCTCTGGGGCCAACGTCCTGACTTTC.